This entry features one TCR beta chain sequence. The antigen is not known. This sample is part of a study of cytomegalovirus exposure and HLA in healthy donors. From germline, CDR1 is SEHNR and CDR2 FQNEAQ (reference sequence). This CDR3 has 14 amino acids. Trimming took 8 bases from V and 4 from J, leaving 14 bases between them. Whole-study results and caveats: Researchers reported that three CMV-associated chains were confirmed in vitro as CMV antigen-specific. The study put 150 or so TCR beta chains on its list as cytomegalovirus-associated.

PCR employed 60 Vbeta and 13 Jbeta primers. The method was immunoSEQ multiplex PCR; TCRdb's version includes in-frame clones alone and lacks a portion of them. The sample has about 180,000 clones; under 90% are singletons. Healthy bone marrow donors formed the donor group. This TCR was recovered from a man younger than 35 in good health and CMV-seronegative. The chain employs TRBV7-9 and TRBJ2-2; D might be TRBD2 (6 bases). The material sequenced was PBMCs. The CDR3 nucleotides are TGTGCCAGCGGCGGAGGAGGGTTCACCGGGGAGCTGTTTTTT. Translated, it gives CASGGGGFTGELFF.